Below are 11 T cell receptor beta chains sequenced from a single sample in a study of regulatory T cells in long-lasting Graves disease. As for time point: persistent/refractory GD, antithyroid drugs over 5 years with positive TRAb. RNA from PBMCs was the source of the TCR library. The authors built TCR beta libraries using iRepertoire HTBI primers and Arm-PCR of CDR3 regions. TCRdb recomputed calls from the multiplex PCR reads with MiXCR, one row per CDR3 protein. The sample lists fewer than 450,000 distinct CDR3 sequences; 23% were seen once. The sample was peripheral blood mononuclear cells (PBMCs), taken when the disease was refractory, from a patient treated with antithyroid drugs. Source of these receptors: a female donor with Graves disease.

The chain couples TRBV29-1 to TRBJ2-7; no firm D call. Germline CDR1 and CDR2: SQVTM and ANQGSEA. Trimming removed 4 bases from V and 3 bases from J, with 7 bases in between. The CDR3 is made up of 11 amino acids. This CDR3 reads CSVVIGYEQYF. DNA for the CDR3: TGCAGCGTTGTAATAGGCTACGAGCAGTACTTC.

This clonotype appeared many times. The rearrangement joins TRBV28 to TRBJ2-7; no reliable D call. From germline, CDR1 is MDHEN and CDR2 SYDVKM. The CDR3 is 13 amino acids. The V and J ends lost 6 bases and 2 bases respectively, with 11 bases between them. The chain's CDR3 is CASSRPPTYEQYF. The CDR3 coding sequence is TGTGCCAGCAGCCGGCCGCCGACCTACGAGCAGTACTTC.

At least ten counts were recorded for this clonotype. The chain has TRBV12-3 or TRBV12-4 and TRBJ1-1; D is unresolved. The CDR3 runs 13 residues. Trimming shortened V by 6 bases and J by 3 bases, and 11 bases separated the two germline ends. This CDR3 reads CASSLRRDTEAFF. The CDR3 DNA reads TGTGCCAGCAGCCTCAGGAGGGACACTGAAGCTTTCTTT.

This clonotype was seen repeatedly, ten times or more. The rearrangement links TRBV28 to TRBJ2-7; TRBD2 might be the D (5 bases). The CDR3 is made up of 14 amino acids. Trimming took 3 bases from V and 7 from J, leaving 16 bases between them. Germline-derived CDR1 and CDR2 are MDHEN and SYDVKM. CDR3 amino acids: CASSFRRTPWEQYF. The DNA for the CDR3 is TGTGCCAGCAGTTTTCGGAGGACTCCCTGGGAGCAGTACTTC.

In nucleotides, the CDR3 is TGTGCCAGCAGCTTGGGTCGGCAGACAGAGACCCAGTACTTC. Translating it yields CASSLGRQTETQYF. V usage is TRBV5-6 and J usage is TRBJ2-5; no firm D call. Germline CDR1 SGHDT, CDR2 YYEEEE. The CDR3 runs 14 residues. The V end lost 0 bases, the J end lost 4 bases, and 10 bases lay between the germline ends.

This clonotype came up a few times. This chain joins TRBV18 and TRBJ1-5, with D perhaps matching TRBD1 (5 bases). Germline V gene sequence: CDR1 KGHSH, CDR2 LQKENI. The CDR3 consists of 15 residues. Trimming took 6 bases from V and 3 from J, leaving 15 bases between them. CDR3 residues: CASSVQGWNNQPQHF. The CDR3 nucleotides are TGTGCCAGCTCGGTTCAGGGATGGAACAATCAGCCCCAGCATTTT.

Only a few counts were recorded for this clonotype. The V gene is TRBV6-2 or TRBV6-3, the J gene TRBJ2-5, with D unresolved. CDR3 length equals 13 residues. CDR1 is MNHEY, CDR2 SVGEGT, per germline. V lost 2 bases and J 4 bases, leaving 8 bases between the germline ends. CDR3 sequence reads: CASSYPNLETQYF. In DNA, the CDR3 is TGTGCCAGCAGTTACCCCAACCTAGAGACCCAGTACTTC.

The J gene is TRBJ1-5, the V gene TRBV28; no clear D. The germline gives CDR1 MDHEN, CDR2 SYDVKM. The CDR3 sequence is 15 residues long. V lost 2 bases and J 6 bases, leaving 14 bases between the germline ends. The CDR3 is CASSLIVRGGQPQHF. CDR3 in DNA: TGTGCCAGCAGTTTAATCGTAAGAGGCGGTCAGCCCCAGCATTTT. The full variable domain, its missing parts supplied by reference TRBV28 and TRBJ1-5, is DVKVTQSSRYLVKRTGEKVFLECVQDMDHENMFWYRQDPGLGLRLIYFSYDVKMKEKGDIPEGYSVSREKKERFSLILESASTNQTSMYLCASSLIVRGGQPQHFGDGTRLSIL.

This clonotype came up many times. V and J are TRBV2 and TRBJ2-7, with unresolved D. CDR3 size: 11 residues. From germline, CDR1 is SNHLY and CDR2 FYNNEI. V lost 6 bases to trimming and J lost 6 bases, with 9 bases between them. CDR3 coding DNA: TGTGCCAGCAGATTGAAGTCCGAGCAGTACTTC. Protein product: CASRLKSEQYF.

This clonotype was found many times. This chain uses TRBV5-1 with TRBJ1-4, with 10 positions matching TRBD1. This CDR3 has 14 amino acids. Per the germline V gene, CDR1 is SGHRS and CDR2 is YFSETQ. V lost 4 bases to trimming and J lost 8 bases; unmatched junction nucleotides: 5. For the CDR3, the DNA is TGCGCCAGCAGCGCCGGGACAGGGGCGGAAAAACTGTTTTTT. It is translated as CASSAGTGAEKLFF.

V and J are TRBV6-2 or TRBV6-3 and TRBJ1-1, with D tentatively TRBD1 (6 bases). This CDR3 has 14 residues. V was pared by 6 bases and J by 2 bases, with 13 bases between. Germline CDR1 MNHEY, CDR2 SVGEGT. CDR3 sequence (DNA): TGTGCCAGCAGGCTGGAGGGGGGAAACACTGAAGCTTTCTTT. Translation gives CASRLEGGNTEAFF.